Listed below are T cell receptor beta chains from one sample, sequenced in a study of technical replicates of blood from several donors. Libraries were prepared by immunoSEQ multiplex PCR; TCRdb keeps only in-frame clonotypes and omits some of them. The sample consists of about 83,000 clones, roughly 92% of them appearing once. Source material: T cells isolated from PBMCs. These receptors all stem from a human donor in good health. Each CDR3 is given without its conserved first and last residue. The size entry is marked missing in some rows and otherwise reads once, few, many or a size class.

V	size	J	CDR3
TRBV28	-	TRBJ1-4	ASSLRVLDSTNEKLF
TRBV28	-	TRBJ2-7	ASSLDLGQGSN
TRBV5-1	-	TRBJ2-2	ASSPLLLAGAGGELF
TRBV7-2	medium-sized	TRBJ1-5	ASSTQGTQPQH
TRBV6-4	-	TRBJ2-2	ASSSLGTSGNTGELF
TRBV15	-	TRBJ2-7	ATRTQGSYEQY
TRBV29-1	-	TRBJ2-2	SARLGETPPSGGRASGELF
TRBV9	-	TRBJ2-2	ASSVGTLDTGELF
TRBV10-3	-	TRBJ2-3	AIRSGALAGAPDTQY
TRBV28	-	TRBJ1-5	ASSLLSGQHQPQH
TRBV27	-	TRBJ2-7	ASSLSSGSYEQY
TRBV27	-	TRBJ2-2	ASSLGEGRRNTGELF
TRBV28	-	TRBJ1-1	ASSPGGRYTEAF
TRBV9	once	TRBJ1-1	ASSVESMNTEAF
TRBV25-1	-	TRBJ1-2	ASKDGDKGYT
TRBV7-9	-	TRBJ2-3	AGRRGSEDTQY
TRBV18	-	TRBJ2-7	ASSPGQSVHYEQY
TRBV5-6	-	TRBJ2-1	ASSNPGQREYEQF
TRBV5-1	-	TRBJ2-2	ASSLGQGMNTGELF
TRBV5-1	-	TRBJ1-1	ASSLARDIFNTEAF
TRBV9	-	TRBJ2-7	ASSPRDGFVAH
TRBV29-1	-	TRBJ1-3	SVVGWEGSGNTIY
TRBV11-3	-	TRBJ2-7	ASSLWSGEQY
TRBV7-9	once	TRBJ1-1	ASSKPAGGRNTEAF
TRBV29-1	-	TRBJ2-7	SAGVPSYEQY
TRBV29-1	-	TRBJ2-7	SVLPQGVYEQY